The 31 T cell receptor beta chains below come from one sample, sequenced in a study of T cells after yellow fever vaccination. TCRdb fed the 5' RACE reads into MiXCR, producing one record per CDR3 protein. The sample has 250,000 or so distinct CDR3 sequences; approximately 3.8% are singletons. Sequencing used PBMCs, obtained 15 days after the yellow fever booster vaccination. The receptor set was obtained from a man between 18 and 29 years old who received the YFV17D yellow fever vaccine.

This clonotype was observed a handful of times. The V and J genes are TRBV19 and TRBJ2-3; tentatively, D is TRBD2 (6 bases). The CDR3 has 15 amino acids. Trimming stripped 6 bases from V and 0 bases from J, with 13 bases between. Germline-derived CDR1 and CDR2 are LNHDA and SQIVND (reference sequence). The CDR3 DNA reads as TGTGCCAGTAGGATGGCGGGGAGTAGCACAGATACGCAGTATTTT. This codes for CASRMAGSSTDTQYF.

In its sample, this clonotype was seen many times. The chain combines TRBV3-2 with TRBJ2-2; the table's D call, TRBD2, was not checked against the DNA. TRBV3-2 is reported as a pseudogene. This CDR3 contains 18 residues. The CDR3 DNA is TGTGCCAGCAGCGGGGGACTAGCGGGGATCCTAAACACCGGGGAGCTGTTTTTT. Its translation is CASSGGLAGILNTGELFF.

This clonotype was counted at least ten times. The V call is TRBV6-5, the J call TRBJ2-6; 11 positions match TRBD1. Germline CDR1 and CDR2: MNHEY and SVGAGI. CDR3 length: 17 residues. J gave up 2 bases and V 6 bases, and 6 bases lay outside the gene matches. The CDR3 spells CASRGTGGNAGANVLTF. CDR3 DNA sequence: TGTGCCAGCAGGGGGACAGGGGGTAATGCTGGGGCCAACGTCCTGACTTTC.

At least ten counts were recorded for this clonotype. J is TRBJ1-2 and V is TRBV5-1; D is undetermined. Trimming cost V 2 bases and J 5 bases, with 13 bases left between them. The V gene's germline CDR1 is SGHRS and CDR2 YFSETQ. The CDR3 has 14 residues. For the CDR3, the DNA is TGCGCCAGCAGCTTAGGACCACCGAATTATGGCTACACCTTC. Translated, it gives CASSLGPPNYGYTF. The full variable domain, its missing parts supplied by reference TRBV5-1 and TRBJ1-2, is KAGVTQTPRYLIKTRGQQVTLSCSPISGHRSVSWYQQTPGQGLQFLFEYFSETQRNKGNFPGRFSGRQFSNSRSEMNVSTLELGDSALYLCASSLGPPNYGYTFGSGTRLTVV.

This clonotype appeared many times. CDR3 coding DNA: TGTGCCAGCAGCCAAGATGCCAGCGGGGGGGTGAAGACCCAGTACTTC. It specifies CASSQDASGGVKTQYF. V and J are TRBV4-2 and TRBJ2-5; 10 positions agree with TRBD2. Per the germline V gene, CDR1 is LGHNA and CDR2 is YNFKEQ. V lost 0 bases and J lost 6; bases outside the gene matches: 7. This CDR3 spans 16 amino acids.

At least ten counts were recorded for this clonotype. The CDR3 here is CASSDWVGTLPHNEQFF. The CDR3 region has the DNA TGTGCCAGCAGTGACTGGGTTGGAACGCTTCCTCACAATGAGCAGTTCTTC. The chain is built from TRBV6-1 and TRBJ2-1; D not resolved. V shed 3 bases and J shed 5 bases, with 20 bases lying between them. CDR1 MNHNS and CDR2 SASEGT come from the germline V gene. The CDR3 loop spans 17 amino acids.

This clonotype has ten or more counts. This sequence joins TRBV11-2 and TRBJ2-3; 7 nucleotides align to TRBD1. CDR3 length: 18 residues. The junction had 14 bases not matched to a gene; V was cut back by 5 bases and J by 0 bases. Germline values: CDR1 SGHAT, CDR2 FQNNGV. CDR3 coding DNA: TGTGCCAGCAGCCCCGGACAGGCATCCTATTCTAGCACAGATACGCAGTATTTT. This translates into CASSPGQASYSSTDTQYF. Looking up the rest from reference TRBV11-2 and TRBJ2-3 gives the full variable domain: EAGVAQSPRYKIIEKRQSVAFWCNPISGHATLYWYQQILGQGPKLLIQFQNNGVVDDSQLPKDRFSAERLKGVDSTLKIQPAKLEDSAVYLCASSPGQASYSSTDTQYFGPGTRLTVL.

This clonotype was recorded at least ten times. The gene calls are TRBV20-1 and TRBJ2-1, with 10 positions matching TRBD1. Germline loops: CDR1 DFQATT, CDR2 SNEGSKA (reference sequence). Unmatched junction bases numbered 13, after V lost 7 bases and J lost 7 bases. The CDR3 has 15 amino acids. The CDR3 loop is CSGRELSDRGNEQFF. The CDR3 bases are TGCAGTGGACGTGAATTATCGGACAGGGGGAATGAGCAGTTCTTC.

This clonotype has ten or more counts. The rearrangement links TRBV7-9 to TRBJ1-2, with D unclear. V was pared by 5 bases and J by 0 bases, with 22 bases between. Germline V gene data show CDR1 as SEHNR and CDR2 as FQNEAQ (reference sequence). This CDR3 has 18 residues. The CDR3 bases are TGTGCCAGCAGCCTAGACGGTCGGGGAGGGAGAACTAACTATGGCTACACCTTC. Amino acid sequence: CASSLDGRGGRTNYGYTF.

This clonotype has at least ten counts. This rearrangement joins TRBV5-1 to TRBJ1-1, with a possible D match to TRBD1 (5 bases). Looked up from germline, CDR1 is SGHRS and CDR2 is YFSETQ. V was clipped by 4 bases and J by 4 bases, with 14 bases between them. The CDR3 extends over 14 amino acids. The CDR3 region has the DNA TGCGCCAGCAGCCCAGGAAGGGGCCGCACTGAAGCTTTCTTT. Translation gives CASSPGRGRTEAFF.

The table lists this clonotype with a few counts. Here the CDR3 reads CASSIDQPYEQYF. CDR3 nucleotides: TGTGCCAGTAGTATAGACCAACCCTACGAGCAGTACTTC. This sequence joins TRBV19 and TRBJ2-7, with D hard to call. Germline CDR1 is LNHDA and CDR2 is SQIVND (reference sequence). Trimming took off 0 bases at V and 2 bases at J, with 5 bases between the two ends. CDR3 length: 13 residues.

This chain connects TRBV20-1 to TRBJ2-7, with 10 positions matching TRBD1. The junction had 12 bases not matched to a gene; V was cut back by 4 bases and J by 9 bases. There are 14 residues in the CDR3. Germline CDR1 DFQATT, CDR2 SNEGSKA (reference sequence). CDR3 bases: TGCAGTGCTATCTATTCGGGACAGGGGATCGGGCAGTACTTC. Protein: CSAIYSGQGIGQYF.

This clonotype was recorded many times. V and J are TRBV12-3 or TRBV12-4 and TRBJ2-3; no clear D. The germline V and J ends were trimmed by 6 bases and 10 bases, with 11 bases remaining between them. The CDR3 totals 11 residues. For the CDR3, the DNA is TGTGCCAGCAGCCGAAGCTGGGCGCAGTATTTT. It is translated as CASSRSWAQYF.

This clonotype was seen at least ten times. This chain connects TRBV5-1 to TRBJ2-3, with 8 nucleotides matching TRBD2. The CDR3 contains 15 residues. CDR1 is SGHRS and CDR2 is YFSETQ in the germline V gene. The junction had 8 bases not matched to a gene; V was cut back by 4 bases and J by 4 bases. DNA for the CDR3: TGCGCCAGCAGCCCCTCGGGGGGGCGGGCAGATACGCAGTATTTT. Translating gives CASSPSGGRADTQYF.

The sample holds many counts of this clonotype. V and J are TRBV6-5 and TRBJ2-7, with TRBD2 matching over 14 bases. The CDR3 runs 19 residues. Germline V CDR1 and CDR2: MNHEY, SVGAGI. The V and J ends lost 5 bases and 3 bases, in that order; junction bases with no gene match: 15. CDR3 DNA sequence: TGTGCCAGCAGTGGCTCCGGGACTAGCGGGGGCGGGGGCCACTACGAGCAGTACTTC. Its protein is CASSGSGTSGGGGHYEQYF.

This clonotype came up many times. CDR3 sequence reads: CASSLDRTTEAFF. The CDR3 DNA sequence: TGTGCCAGCAGCCTGGACAGGACGACCGAAGCTTTCTTT. This chain uses TRBV12-3 or TRBV12-4 with TRBJ1-1; 7 positions match TRBD1. V dropped 6 bases and J dropped 8; count of bases not matched to a gene: 9. This CDR3 is 13 amino acids long.

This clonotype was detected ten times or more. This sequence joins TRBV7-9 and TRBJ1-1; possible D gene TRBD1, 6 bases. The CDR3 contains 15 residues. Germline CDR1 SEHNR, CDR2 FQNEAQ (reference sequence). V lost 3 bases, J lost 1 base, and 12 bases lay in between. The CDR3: CASSLGYRANTEAFF. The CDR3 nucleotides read TGTGCCAGCAGCTTGGGGTACAGGGCGAACACTGAAGCTTTCTTT.

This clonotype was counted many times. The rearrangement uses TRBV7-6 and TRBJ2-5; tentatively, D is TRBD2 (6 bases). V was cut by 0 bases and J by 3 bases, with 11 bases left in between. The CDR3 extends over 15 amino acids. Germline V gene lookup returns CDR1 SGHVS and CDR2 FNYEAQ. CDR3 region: CASSLARDWKETQYF. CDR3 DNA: TGTGCCAGCAGCTTAGCACGGGACTGGAAAGAGACCCAGTACTTC.

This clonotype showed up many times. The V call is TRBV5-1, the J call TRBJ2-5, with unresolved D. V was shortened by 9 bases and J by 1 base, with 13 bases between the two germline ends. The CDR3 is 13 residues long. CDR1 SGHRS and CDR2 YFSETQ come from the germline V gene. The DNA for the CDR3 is TGCGCCACCGGATCCAACATCCAAGAGACCCAGTACTTC. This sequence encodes CATGSNIQETQYF. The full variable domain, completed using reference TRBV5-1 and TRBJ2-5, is KAGVTQTPRYLIKTRGQQVTLSCSPISGHRSVSWYQQTPGQGLQFLFEYFSETQRNKGNFPGRFSGRQFSNSRSEMNVSTLELGDSALYLCATGSNIQETQYFGPGTRLLVL.

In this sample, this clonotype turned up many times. CDR3 amino acids: CASSLVQGTYNSPLHF. The CDR3 nucleotides are TGTGCCAGCAGTTTAGTGCAGGGGACCTATAATTCACCCCTCCACTTT. The V call is TRBV27, the J call TRBJ1-6; tentative D call: TRBD1 (6 bases). The length of the CDR3 is 16 residues. Trimming removed 2 bases at V and 2 bases at J, with 10 bases between. The V gene's germline CDR1 is MNHEY and CDR2 SMNVEV (reference sequence).

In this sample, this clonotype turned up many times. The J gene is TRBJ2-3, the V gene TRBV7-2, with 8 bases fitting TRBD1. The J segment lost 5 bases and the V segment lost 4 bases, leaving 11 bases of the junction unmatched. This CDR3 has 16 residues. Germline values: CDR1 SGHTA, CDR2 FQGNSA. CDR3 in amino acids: CASSSALQGAGDTQYF. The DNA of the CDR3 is TGTGCCAGCAGCTCCGCCCTGCAGGGGGCCGGAGATACGCAGTATTTT. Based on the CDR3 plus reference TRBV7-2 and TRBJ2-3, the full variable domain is GAGVSQSPSNKVTEKGKDVELRCDPISGHTALYWYRQSLGQGLEFLIYFQGNSAPDKSGLPSDRFSAERTGGSVSTLTIQRTQQEDSAVYLCASSSALQGAGDTQYFGPGTRLTVL.

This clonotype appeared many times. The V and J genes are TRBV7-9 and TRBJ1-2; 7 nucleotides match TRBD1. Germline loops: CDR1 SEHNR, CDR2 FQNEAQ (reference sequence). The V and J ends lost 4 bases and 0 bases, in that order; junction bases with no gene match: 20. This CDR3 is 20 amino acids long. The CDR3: CASSSPPRGPANQANYGYTF. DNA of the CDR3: TGTGCCAGCAGCTCTCCGCCTAGGGGGCCCGCGAATCAAGCTAACTATGGCTACACCTTC.

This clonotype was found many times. The DNA of the CDR3 is TGTGCCAGCAGCCGGACAGGGGGGGAGTATGGCTACACCTTC. Amino acids: CASSRTGGEYGYTF. The rearrangement joins TRBV7-2 to TRBJ1-2, with 10 positions matching TRBD1. The trim removed 5 bases at V and 5 bases at J, leaving 5 bases unmatched. Germline CDR1 and CDR2: SGHTA and FQGNSA. The CDR3 consists of 14 residues.

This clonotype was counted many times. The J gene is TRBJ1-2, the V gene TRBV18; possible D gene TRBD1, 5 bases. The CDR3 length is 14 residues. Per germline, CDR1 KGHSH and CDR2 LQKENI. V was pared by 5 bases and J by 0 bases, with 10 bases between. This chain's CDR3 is CASSGAFPNYGYTF. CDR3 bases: TGTGCCAGCTCAGGGGCCTTTCCTAACTATGGCTACACCTTC.

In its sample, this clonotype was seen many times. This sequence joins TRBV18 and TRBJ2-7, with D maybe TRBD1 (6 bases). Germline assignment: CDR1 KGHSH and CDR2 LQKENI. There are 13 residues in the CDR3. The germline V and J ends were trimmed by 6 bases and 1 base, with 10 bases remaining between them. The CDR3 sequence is CASSQDRSYEQYF. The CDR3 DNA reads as TGTGCCAGCTCCCAGGACAGATCCTACGAGCAGTACTTC.

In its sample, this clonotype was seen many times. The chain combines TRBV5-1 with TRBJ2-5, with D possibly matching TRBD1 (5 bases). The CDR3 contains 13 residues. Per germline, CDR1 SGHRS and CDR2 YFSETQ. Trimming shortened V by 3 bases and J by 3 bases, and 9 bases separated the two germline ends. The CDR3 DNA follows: TGCGCCAGCAGCTCACCGGACAAAGAGACCCAGTACTTC. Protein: CASSSPDKETQYF.

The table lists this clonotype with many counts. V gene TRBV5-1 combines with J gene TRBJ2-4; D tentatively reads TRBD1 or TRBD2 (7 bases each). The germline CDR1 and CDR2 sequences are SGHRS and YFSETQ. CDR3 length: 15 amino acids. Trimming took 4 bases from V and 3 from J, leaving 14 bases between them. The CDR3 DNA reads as TGCGCCAGCAGCCTTCAGGGGGGGAACAAAAACATTCAGTACTTC. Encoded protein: CASSLQGGNKNIQYF.

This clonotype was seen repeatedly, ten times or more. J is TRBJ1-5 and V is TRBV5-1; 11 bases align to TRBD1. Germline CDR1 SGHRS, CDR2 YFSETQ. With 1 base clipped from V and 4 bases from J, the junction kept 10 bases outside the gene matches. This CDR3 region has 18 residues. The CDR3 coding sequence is TGCGCCAGCAGCTTGAACCCATGGGACAGGGGGGGGAATCAGCCCCAGCATTTT. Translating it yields CASSLNPWDRGGNQPQHF.

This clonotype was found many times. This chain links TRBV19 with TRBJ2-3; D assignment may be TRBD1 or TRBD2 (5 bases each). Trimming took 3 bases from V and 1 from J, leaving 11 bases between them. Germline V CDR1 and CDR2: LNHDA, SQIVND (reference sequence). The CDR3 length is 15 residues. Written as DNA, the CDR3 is TGTGCCAGTAGTATTGTTGGGGGAGGCACAGATACGCAGTATTTT. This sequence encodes CASSIVGGGTDTQYF.

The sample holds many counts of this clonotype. The CDR3 sequence: CASSQDNTEAFF. CDR3 DNA sequence: TGCGCCAGCAGCCAAGATAACACTGAAGCTTTCTTT. The rearrangement uses TRBV4-1 and TRBJ1-1; D not resolved. V was cut by 0 bases and J by 2 bases, with 1 base left in between. Germline V gene sequence: CDR1 MGHRA, CDR2 YSYEKL. There are 12 residues in the CDR3.

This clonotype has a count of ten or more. The CDR3 DNA reads as TGCAGTGCTAGAGAGGGGATTCATGGAGATACGCAGTATTTT. The encoded protein is CSAREGIHGDTQYF. The chain joins TRBV20-1 to TRBJ2-3; D unresolved. The ends were cut back, 0 bases at V and 5 bases at J, with 12 bases in the middle. Per germline, CDR1 DFQATT and CDR2 SNEGSKA (reference sequence). The CDR3 consists of 14 residues.